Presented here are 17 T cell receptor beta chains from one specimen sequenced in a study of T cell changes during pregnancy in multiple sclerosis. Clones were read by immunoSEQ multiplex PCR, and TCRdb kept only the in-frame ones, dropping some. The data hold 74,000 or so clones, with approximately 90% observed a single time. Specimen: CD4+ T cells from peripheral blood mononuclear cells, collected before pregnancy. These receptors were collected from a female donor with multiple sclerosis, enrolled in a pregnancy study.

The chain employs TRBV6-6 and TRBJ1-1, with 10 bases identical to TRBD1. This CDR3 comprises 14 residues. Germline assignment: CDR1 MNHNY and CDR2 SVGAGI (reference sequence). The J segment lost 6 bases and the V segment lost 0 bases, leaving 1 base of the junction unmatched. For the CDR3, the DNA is TGTGCCAGCAGTTACTCGACAGGGGGCGCTGAAGCTTTCTTT. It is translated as CASSYSTGGAEAFF.

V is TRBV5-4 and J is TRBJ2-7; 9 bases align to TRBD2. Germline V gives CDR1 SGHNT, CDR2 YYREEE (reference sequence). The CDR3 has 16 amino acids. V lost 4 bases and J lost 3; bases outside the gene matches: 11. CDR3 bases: TGTGCCAGCAGCCTTACGACCGGGACTAGCTTCTACGAGCAGTACTTC. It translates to CASSLTTGTSFYEQYF.

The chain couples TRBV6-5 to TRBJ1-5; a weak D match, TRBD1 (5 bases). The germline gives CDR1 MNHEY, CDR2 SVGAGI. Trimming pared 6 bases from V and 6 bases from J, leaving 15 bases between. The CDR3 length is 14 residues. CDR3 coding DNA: TGTGCCAGCAGCCCCTCGGGGGGGGTTCAGCCCCAGCATTTT. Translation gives CASSPSGGVQPQHF.

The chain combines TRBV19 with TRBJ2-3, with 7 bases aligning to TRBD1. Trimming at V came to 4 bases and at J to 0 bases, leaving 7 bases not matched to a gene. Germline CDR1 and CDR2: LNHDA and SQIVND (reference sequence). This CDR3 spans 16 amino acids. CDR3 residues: CASSKQGYPSTDTQYF. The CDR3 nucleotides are TGTGCCAGTAGTAAACAGGGGTATCCTAGCACAGATACGCAGTATTTT.

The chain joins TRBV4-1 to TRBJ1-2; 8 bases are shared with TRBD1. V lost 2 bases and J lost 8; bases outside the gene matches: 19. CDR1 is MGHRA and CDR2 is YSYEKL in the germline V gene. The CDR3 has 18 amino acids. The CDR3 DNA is TGCGCCAGCAGCCAACTCGATTTTTTACCAGGGGGCCTTTACGGCTACACCTTC. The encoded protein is CASSQLDFLPGGLYGYTF.

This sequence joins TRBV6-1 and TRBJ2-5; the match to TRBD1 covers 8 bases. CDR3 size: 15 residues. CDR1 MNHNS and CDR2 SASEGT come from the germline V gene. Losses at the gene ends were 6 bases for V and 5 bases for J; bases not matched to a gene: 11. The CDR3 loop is CASSPTSGTGETQYF. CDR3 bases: TGTGCCAGCAGCCCAACTTCCGGGACAGGCGAGACCCAGTACTTC.

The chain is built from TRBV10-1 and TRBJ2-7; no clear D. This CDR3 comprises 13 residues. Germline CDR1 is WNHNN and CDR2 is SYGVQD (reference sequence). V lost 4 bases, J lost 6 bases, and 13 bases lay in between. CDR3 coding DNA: TGCGCCAGCAGTGTGAGTGGTTACTCCGAGCAGTACTTC. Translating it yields CASSVSGYSEQYF.

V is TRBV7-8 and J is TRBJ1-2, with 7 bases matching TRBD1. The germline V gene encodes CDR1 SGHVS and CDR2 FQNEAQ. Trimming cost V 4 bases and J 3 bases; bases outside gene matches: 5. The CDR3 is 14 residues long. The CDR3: CASSSGTVDYGYTF. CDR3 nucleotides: TGTGCCAGCAGCTCCGGGACAGTGGACTATGGCTACACCTTC.

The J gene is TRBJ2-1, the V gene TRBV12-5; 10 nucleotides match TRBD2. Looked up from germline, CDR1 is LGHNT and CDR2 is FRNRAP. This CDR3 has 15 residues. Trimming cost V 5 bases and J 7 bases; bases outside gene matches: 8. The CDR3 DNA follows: TGTGCTAGTGGTCTTGGACTAGCGGACGGGAATGAGCAGTTCTTC. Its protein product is CASGLGLADGNEQFF.

CDR3 nucleotides: TGTGCCTGCGGAAAGGGGGCCTACCCAACTAATGAAAAACTGTTTTTT. Protein product: CACGKGAYPTNEKLFF. The V gene is TRBV30, the J gene TRBJ1-4, with 7 positions matching TRBD1. Germline CDR1 is GTSNPN and CDR2 is SVGIG (reference sequence). Trimming cost V 6 bases and J 0 bases; bases outside gene matches: 10. There are 16 residues in the CDR3.

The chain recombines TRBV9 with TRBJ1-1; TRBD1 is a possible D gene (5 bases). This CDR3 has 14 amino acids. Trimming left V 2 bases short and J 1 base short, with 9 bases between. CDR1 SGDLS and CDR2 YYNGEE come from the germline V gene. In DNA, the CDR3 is TGTGCCAGCAGCGTGCGGGGGGGGAACACTGAAGCTTTCTTT. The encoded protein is CASSVRGGNTEAFF.

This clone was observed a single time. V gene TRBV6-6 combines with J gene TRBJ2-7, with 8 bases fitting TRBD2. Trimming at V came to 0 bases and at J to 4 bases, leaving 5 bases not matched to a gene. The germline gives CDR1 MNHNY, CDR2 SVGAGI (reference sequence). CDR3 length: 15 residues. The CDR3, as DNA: TGTGCCAGCAGTTACTCGTTCCGGGAGGGGTACGAGCAGTACTTC. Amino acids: CASSYSFREGYEQYF.

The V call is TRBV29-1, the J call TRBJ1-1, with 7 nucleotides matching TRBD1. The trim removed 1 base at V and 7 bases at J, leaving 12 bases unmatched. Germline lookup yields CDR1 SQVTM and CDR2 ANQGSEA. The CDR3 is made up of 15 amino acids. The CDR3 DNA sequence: TGCAGCGTTGAAGTTTCACAGGGGAAGGGTGGTGAAGCTTTCTTT. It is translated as CSVEVSQGKGGEAFF.

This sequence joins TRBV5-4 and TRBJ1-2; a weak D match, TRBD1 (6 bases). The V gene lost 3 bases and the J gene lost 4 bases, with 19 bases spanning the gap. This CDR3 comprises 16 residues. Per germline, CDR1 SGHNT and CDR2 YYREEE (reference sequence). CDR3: CASSSYQSRGSYGYTF. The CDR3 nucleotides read TGTGCCAGCAGCTCGTACCAATCCAGGGGAAGCTATGGCTACACCTTC.

The CDR3 protein is CASSPTGGGQPQHF. CDR3 nucleotide sequence: TGTGCCAGCAGCCCGACAGGGGGCGGTCAGCCCCAGCATTTT. The V and J genes are TRBV6-5 and TRBJ1-5; TRBD1 matches at 10 bases. This CDR3 is built from 14 residues. V shed 6 bases and J 6 bases; nucleotides not matched to a gene: 5. Germline CDR1 and CDR2: MNHEY and SVGAGI.

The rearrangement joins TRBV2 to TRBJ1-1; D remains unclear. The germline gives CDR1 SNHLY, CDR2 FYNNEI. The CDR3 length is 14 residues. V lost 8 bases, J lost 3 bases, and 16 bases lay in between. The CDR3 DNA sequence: TGTGCCAGCCTTTCGCGGGCTTGGGACACTGAAGCTTTCTTT. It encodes CASLSRAWDTEAFF.

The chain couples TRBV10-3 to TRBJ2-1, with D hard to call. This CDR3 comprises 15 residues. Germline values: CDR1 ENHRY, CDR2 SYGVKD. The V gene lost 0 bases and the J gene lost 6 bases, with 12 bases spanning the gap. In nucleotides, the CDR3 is TGTGCCATCAGTGAGTCGGGCGAGTTTAGCAATGAGCAGTTCTTC. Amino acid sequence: CAISESGEFSNEQFF.